This entry describes one TCR beta chain. Its cognate antigen is unknown. Presence of unique molecular identifiers characterized the TCR beta cDNA libraries. TCRdb re-analysed the PCR reads in MiXCR, keeping a single row per CDR3 protein. The data show hundreds of thousands of distinct CDR3 sequences, about 40% seen once. CDR1 is MNHNY and CDR2 is SVGAGI in the germline V gene (reference sequence). This CDR3 contains 12 residues. V was trimmed by 4 bases and J by 8 bases, leaving 9 bases between them. This specimen belongs to a study of post-analysis software for immune sequencing data. General observations from the study: There was significantly lower normalized Chao1 diversity in multiple sclerosis patients than in controls. Controls had lower frequencies than patients of about 5 TRBV segments, which included TRBV5-6, TRBV5-1 and TRBV20-1.

The chain links TRBV6-6 to TRBJ2-1, with a tentative D call TRBD2 (5 bases). The receptor was derived from a girl between 10 and 17 years old with multiple sclerosis. Sequenced: blood. CDR3: CASSSVGDEQFF. The DNA of the CDR3 is TGTGCCAGCAGTTCGGTCGGGGATGAGCAGTTCTTC.